This T cell receptor (beta chain) was captured in a study of CD8+ T cells in alopecia areata. This clone has a handful of counts. CDR3 length: 14 residues. Germline CDR1 and CDR2: SGHRS and YFSETQ. V was pared by 0 bases and J by 5 bases, with 11 bases between. Sequencing relied on a cDNA template that was reverse transcribed from extracted RNA. Some clones are missing from TCRdb's copy, which holds only in-frame ones; the method was immunoSEQ multiplex PCR. The sample includes roughly 180,000 clones, 63% of them seen just once. The chain recombines TRBV5-1 with TRBJ2-5; D unclear. The sequences come from CD4+ T cells sorted from blood, collected at week 0. The origin of this receptor is a human donor with alopecia areata. The DNA of the CDR3 is TGCGCCAGCAGCTTGGGACGGGTTAGGGAGACCCAGTACTTC. It translates to CASSLGRVRETQYF. Supplemented by reference TRBV5-1 and TRBJ2-5, the full variable domain reads KAGVTQTPRYLIKTRGQQVTLSCSPISGHRSVSWYQQTPGQGLQFLFEYFSETQRNKGNFPGRFSGRQFSNSRSEMNVSTLELGDSALYLCASSLGRVRETQYFGPGTRLLVL.